A selection of T cell receptor beta chains follows, all from one sample in a study of somatic mutations in cytotoxic T cells in rheumatoid arthritis. The data were produced by immunoSEQ multiplex PCR, yet TCRdb's version contains in-frame clones alone and is incomplete. In the table there are around 19,000 clones, roughly 65% of which are singletons. Sequenced material: CD8+ T cells sorted from blood. All receptors derive from an adult with rheumatoid arthritis. CDR3s include the opening cysteine and the closing phenylalanine or tryptophan. The D gene is left open where the match is weak. A row's size may be missing; if present it is once, few, many or a size class.

TRBJ1-6 . TRBV28 TRBD1 CASSTLQGDNSPLHF TGTGCCAGCAGTACATTACAGGGGGATAATTCACCCCTCCACTTT
TRBJ1-2 . TRBV9 TRBD1 CASSGGTVGYTF TGTGCCAGCAGCGGGGGGACAGTTGGCTACACCTTC
TRBJ2-7 . TRBV19 . CASSIDAGTFYEQYF TGTGCCAGTAGTATAGACGCCGGGACATTCTACGAGCAGTACTTC
TRBJ2-5 . TRBV11-2 TRBD1 CASSSSGTVTSKETQYF TGTGCCAGCAGCTCCTCCGGGACAGTGACTTCGAAAGAGACCCAGTACTTC
TRBJ2-7 . TRBV19 TRBD1 CASILHPIQGFDEQYF TGTGCCAGTATCCTTCACCCTATACAGGGGTTCGACGAGCAGTACTTC
TRBJ1-3 . TRBV29-1 . CSVEELGDTDSGNTIYF TGCAGCGTTGAAGAACTAGGAGACACCGACTCTGGAAACACCATATATTTT
TRBJ1-5 . TRBV6-5 TRBD1 CASRPGQNQPQHF TGTGCCAGCAGACCGGGACAGAATCAGCCCCAGCATTTT
TRBJ1-1 . TRBV27 TRBD1 CASSKTGDSFQAFF TGTGCCAGCAGTAAAACCGGGGACAGCTTTCAAGCTTTCTTT
TRBJ2-7 once TRBV6-5 TRBD2 CASSFGLAGAMEQYF TGTGCCAGCAGTTTCGGACTAGCGGGGGCCATGGAGCAGTACTTC
TRBJ1-3 . TRBV5-6 . CASSFGPNSGNTIYF TGTGCCAGCAGCTTCGGACCGAACTCTGGAAACACCATATATTTT
TRBJ2-7 . TRBV4-1 . CASSQAPDRRYEQYF TGCGCCAGCAGCCAGGCGCCCGACAGGAGGTACGAGCAGTACTTC
TRBJ2-7 few TRBV27 TRBD1 CASGNTGQGENEQYF TGTGCCAGCGGAAATACAGGGCAGGGGGAAAACGAGCAGTACTTC
TRBJ2-7 few TRBV5-8 TRBD1 CASSSGTGEYEQYF TGTGCCAGCAGTTCCGGGACAGGAGAATACGAGCAGTACTTC
TRBJ1-2 few TRBV27 TRBD1 CASSSGTGVGYTF TGTGCCAGCAGTTCCGGGACAGGGGTGGGCTACACCTTC
TRBJ1-2 . TRBV28 TRBD1 CASSLSVGQGSNYGYTF TGTGCCAGCAGTTTAAGTGTGGGACAGGGCTCTAACTATGGCTACACCTTC
TRBJ1-1 . TRBV30 . CAGEGLGAEAFF TGTGCCGGAGAGGGGCTCGGGGCTGAAGCTTTCTTT
TRBJ1-5 . TRBV19 . CASSPDSFFGNQPQHF TGTGCCAGTAGTCCGGACAGTTTCTTTGGCAATCAGCCCCAGCATTTT
TRBJ1-2 . TRBV13 . CASSNPQGLGYGYTF TGTGCCAGCAGCAATCCGCAGGGGCTAGGCTATGGCTACACCTTC
TRBJ1-3 . TRBV6-5 . CASSSQGSGNTIYF TGTGCCAGCAGTAGTCAGGGTTCTGGAAACACCATATATTTT
TRBJ1-5 few TRBV4-3 . CASSQDGQGNQPQHF TGCGCCAGCAGCCAAGACGGCCAGGGCAATCAGCCCCAGCATTTT
TRBJ2-7 few TRBV4-1 TRBD1 CASSQDVGTDSYEQYF TGCGCCAGCAGCCAAGATGTCGGGACAGACTCCTACGAGCAGTACTTC
TRBJ2-1 . TRBV5-4 TRBD1 CASSPRDRGPHEQFF TGTGCCAGCAGCCCCCGGGACAGGGGTCCACATGAGCAGTTCTTC
TRBJ2-2 . TRBV7-2 . CASSLDGRGSTGELFF TGTGCCAGCAGCCTAGACGGCAGGGGATCCACCGGGGAGCTGTTTTTT
TRBJ2-7 . TRBV28 . CASSLGGPYEQYF TGTGCCAGCAGTTTAGGGGGACCCTACGAGCAGTACTTC
TRBJ2-7 . TRBV6-5 . CASSSFLKGSYEQYF TGTGCCAGCAGTTCGTTCCTCAAAGGGTCCTACGAGCAGTACTTC
TRBJ2-7 few TRBV11-1 . CASSQRRGPWEQYF TGTGCCAGCAGCCAGAGGAGGGGTCCCTGGGAGCAGTACTTC
TRBJ2-1 . TRBV9 . CASSFPDSSPNSYNEQFF TGTGCCAGCAGCTTCCCGGACTCCAGCCCCAACTCCTACAATGAGCAGTTCTTC
TRBJ2-1 . TRBV4-1 . CASSQDRGYEQFF TGCGCCAGCAGCCAAGATCGTGGTTATGAGCAGTTCTTC
TRBJ1-1 . TRBV4-1 TRBD1 CASTARTGGNQYTEAFF TGCGCCAGCACCGCACGGACAGGGGGGAATCAGTACACTGAAGCTTTCTTT
TRBJ2-3 . TRBV4-3 . CASSHGGTDTQYF TGCGCCAGCAGCCATGGGGGAACAGATACGCAGTATTTT
TRBJ2-5 . TRBV5-6 . CASSWTTQETQYF TGTGCCAGCAGCTGGACAACCCAAGAGACCCAGTACTTC
TRBJ1-2 . TRBV25-1 . CASSDQGFGYTF TGTGCCAGCAGTGACCAGGGGTTCGGCTACACCTTC
TRBJ2-7 . TRBV6-1 . CASSEEAHEGGWAYEQYF TGTGCCAGCAGTGAAGAAGCCCACGAGGGGGGTTGGGCCTACGAGCAGTACTTC
TRBJ2-3 . TRBV27 . CASSFPPPGFADTQYF TGTGCCAGCAGTTTTCCTCCGCCGGGGTTCGCAGATACGCAGTATTTT
TRBJ2-3 . TRBV28 TRBD2 CASSPPGGGTDTQYF TGTGCCAGCAGTCCCCCGGGGGGGGGTACAGATACGCAGTATTTT
TRBJ2-6 few TRBV7-7 . CASSLAWDEGSGANVLTF TGTGCTAGCAGCTTAGCGTGGGATGAGGGCTCTGGGGCCAACGTCCTGACTTTC
TRBJ1-2 few TRBV7-6 . CASSASGGHYGYTF TGTGCCAGCAGCGCGAGCGGGGGCCACTATGGCTACACCTTC
TRBJ2-7 few TRBV2 . CASSEDLGVYEQYF TGTGCCAGCAGTGAGGATCTGGGGGTGTACGAGCAGTACTTC
TRBJ1-3 . TRBV19 . CASSIPHGSEELERNTIYF TGTGCCAGTAGTATCCCCCACGGGTCCGAAGAGTTAGAGAGAAACACCATATATTTT
TRBJ1-2 . TRBV7-9 TRBD1 CASSLGGQMNYGYTF TGTGCCAGCAGCTTAGGGGGACAGATGAACTATGGCTACACCTTC
TRBJ2-7 . TRBV14 . CASSQAGLGEQYF TGTGCCAGCAGCCAAGCAGGGCTAGGCGAGCAGTACTTC
TRBJ2-1 . TRBV19 TRBD2 CASSMGGSNEQFF TGTGCCAGTAGTATGGGAGGGTCAAATGAGCAGTTCTTC
TRBJ2-7 . TRBV7-7 . CASSLAVGYSYEQYF TGTGCCAGCAGCTTAGCGGTAGGGTACTCCTACGAGCAGTACTTC
TRBJ1-1 . TRBV7-6 . CASTGGNTEAFF TGTGCCAGCACCGGGGGGAACACTGAAGCTTTCTTT
TRBJ2-1 . TRBV5-4 . CASSFAGGSYNEQFF TGTGCCAGCAGCTTTGCGGGCGGCTCCTACAATGAGCAGTTCTTC
TRBJ2-1 few TRBV7-9 . CASSLEATKEQFF TGTGCCAGCAGCTTAGAAGCGACTAAAGAGCAGTTCTTC
TRBJ1-2 . TRBV4-1 . CASSQDPGAGAVSYGYTF TGCGCCAGCAGCCAAGATCCGGGGGCGGGGGCCGTTTCCTATGGCTACACCTTC
TRBJ2-7 . TRBV2 . CASSEAGSLSYEQYF TGTGCCAGCAGTGAAGCGGGCAGTTTATCCTACGAGCAGTACTTC